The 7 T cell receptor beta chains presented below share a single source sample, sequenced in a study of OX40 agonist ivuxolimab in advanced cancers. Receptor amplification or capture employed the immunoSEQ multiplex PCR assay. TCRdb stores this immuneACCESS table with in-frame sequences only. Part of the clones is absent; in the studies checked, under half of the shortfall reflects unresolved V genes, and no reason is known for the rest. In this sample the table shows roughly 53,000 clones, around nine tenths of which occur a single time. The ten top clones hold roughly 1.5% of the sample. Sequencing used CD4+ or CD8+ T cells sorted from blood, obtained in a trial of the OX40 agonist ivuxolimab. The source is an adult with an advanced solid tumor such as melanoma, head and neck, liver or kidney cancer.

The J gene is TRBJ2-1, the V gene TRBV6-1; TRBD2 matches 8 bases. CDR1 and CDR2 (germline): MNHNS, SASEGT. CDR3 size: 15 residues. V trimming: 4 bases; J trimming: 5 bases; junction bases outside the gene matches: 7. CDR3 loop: CASSGGLAGNNEQFF. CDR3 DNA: TGTGCCAGCAGTGGGGGGCTAGCGGGTAACAATGAGCAGTTCTTC.

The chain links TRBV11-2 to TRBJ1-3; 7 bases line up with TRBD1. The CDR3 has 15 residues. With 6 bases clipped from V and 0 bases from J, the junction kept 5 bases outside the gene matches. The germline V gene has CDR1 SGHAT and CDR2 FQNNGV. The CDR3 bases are TGTGCCAGCAGTCGACAGGGCCCCTCTGGAAACACCATATATTTT. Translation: CASSRQGPSGNTIYF.

CDR3 protein: CASSQVTGELFF. In DNA, the CDR3 is TGTGCCAGCAGCCAAGTCACCGGGGAGCTGTTTTTT. The genes are TRBV9 and TRBJ2-2; D is unclear. Germline V lookup: CDR1 SGDLS, CDR2 YYNGEE. V shed 4 bases and J shed 4 bases, with 5 bases lying between them. The CDR3 consists of 12 residues.

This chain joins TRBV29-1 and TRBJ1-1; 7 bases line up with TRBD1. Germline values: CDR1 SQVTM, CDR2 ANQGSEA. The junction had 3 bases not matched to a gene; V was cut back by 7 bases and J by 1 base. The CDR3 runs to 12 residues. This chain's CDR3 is CSGGTANTEAFF. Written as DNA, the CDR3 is TGCAGCGGTGGGACAGCGAACACTGAAGCTTTCTTT.

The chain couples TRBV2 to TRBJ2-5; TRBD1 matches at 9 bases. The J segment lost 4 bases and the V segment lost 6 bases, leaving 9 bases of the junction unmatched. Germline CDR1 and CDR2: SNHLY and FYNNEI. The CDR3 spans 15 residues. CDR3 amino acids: CASSDPGDRAETQYF. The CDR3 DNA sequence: TGTGCCAGCAGCGATCCCGGGGACAGGGCAGAGACCCAGTACTTC.

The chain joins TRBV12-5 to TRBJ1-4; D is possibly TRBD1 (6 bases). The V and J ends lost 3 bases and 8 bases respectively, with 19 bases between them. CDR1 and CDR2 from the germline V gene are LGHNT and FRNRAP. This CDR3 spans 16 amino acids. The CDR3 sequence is CASGLNSRGAREKLFF. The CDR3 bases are TGTGCTAGTGGTTTAAATTCCCGGGGGGCCCGGGAAAAACTGTTTTTT.

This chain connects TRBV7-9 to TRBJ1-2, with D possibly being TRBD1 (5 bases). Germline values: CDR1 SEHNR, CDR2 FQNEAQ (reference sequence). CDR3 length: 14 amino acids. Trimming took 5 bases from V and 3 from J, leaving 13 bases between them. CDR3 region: CASSARGVDYGYTF. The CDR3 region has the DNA TGTGCCAGCAGCGCTCGGGGGGTTGACTATGGCTACACCTTC.